This TCR beta chain came from a study of T cell responses to AZD1222 COVID-19 vaccine. This CDR3 has 15 amino acids. Germline loops: CDR1 MNHEY, CDR2 SVGAGI. Trimming shortened V by 0 bases and J by 5 bases, and 11 bases separated the two germline ends. Profiling relied on immunoSEQ multiplex PCR, and the TCRdb table lists in-frame clones only, not all of them. The sample records 95,000 to 150,000 clones, more than 85% being singletons. The rearrangement uses TRBV6-5 and TRBJ1-5; TRBD1 is a possible D gene (6 bases). This receptor was taken from an adult in good health. The source was peripheral blood, collected on day 0 of AZD1222 vaccination. CDR3 nucleotide sequence: TGTGCCAGCAGTTACTCGGGGGCGGACGATCAGCCCCAGCATTTT. It codes for CASSYSGADDQPQHF.